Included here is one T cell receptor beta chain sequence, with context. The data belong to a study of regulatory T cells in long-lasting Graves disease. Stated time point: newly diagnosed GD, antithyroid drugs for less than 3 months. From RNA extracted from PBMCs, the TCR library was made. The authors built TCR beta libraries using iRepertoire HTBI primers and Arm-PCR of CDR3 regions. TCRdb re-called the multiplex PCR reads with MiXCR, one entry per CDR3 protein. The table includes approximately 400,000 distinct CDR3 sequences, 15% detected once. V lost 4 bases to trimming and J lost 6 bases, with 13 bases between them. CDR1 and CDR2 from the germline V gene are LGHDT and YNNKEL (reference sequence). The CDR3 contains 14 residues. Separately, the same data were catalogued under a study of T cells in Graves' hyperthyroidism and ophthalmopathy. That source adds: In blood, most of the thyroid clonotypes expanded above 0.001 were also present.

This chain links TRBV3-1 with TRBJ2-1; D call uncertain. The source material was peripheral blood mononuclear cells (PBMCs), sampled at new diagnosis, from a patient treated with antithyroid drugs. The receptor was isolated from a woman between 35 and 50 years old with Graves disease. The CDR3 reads CASSPRTPANEQFF. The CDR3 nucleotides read TGTGCCAGCAGCCCCAGGACCCCGGCCAATGAGCAGTTCTTC.